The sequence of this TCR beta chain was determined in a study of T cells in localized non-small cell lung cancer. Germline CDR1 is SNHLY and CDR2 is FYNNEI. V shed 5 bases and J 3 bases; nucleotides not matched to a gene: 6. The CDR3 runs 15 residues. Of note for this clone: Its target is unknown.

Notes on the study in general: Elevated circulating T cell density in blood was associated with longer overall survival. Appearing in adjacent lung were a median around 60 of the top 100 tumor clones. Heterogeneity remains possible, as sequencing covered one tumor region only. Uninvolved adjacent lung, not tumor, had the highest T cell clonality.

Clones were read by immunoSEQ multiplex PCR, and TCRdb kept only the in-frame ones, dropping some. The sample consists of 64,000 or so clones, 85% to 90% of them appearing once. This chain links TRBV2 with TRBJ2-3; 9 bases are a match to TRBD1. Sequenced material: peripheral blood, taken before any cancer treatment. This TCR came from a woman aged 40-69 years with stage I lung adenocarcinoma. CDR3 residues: CASSLQGAGTDTQYF. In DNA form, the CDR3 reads TGTGCCAGCAGTCTACAGGGGGCAGGGACAGATACGCAGTATTTT.